The rows below give T cell receptor beta chains drawn from one sample of a study of control samples from healthy donors and cancer patients. Here immunoSEQ multiplex PCR was the method, and the copy in TCRdb shows in-frame clones only, minus some. The table has around 120,000 clones, more than 75% seen once. The specimen sequenced was blood. The receptors stem from a woman in her seventies in good health. Each CDR3 is given without its conserved first and last residue.

v_gene	j_gene	CDR3aa
TRBV6-5	TRBJ1-1	ASSYSAVLREAF
TRBV18	TRBJ2-6	ASSGGKRPLGANVLT
TRBV9	TRBJ2-3	ASSFTRSTDTQY
TRBV2	TRBJ2-1	ASNQQGLSSYNEQF
TRBV27	TRBJ2-5	ASSRGGLLETQY
TRBV29-1	TRBJ1-2	SAGRGITYGYT
TRBV29-1	TRBJ2-3	SVEDTGDGTDTQY
TRBV10-3	TRBJ2-3	AIKNGESTDTQY
TRBV5-8	TRBJ1-2	ASSFHTYQALIGYT
TRBV6-5	TRBJ2-7	ASSRDRVYEQY